This is a list of T cell receptor beta chains from one sample in a study of regulatory T cells in long-lasting Graves disease. A single record per CDR3 protein comes from TCRdb applying MiXCR to the multiplex PCR reads. The sample consists of about 560,000 distinct CDR3 sequences, 15% to 20% of them appearing once. The data also belong to a second study, concerning T cells in Graves' hyperthyroidism and ophthalmopathy.

The specimen was peripheral blood mononuclear cells (PBMCs), collected at new diagnosis, from a patient treated with antithyroid drugs. These TCRs come from a man younger than 30 with Graves disease. Both conserved end residues are part of each CDR3. A D gene is named only where the DNA matches it firmly. Part of the rows lack a size; the others show once, few, many or a class for expanded clones.

CDR3 protein	CDR3 DNA	V gene	CDR3 length	clone size	J gene	D gene
CSARYRLAVTDTQYF	TGCAGTGCTAGGTACCGACTAGCGGTGACAGATACGCAGTATTTT	TRBV20-1	15	-	TRBJ2-3	TRBD2
CASSNRAPNYGYTF	TGTGCCAGCAGCAACAGGGCGCCCAACTATGGCTACACCTTC	TRBV6-1	14	-	TRBJ1-2	-
CASKEEYTQYF	TGTGCCAGCAAAGAGGAATATACGCAGTATTTT	TRBV2	11	many	TRBJ2-3	-
CASGLSTGTGGMTQHF	TGTGCTAGTGGTTTGTCCACCGGGACAGGAGGAATGACCCAGCATTTT	TRBV12-5	16	-	TRBJ1-5	TRBD1
CAWSVGTQGEQYF	TGTGCCTGGAGTGTGGGGACCCAGGGGGAGCAGTACTTC	TRBV30	13	many	TRBJ2-7	-
CASSQDTWGGRTEAFF	TGCGCCAGCAGCCAAGATACTTGGGGGGGGCGGACTGAAGCTTTCTTT	TRBV4-1	16	-	TRBJ1-1	-
CASSQSGVAYEQYF	TGTGCCAGCAGCCAATCAGGTGTCGCCTACGAGCAGTACTTC	TRBV3-1	14	many	TRBJ2-7	-
CASSSTSGRASYNEQFF	TGTGCCAGCAGCTCGACTAGCGGGAGAGCGTCCTACAATGAGCAGTTCTTC	TRBV7-8	17	many	TRBJ2-1	TRBD2
CASSLGTSPDYEQYF	TGCGCCAGCAGCCTTGGGACGTCCCCCGACTACGAGCAGTACTTC	TRBV5-1	15	many	TRBJ2-7	-
CASSPPVEAGGIYEQYF	TGTGCCAGCAGCCCGCCGGTTGAGGCGGGAGGGATCTACGAGCAGTACTTC	TRBV3-1	17	many	TRBJ2-7	TRBD2
CASSLARRGPRTDTQYF	TGTGCCAGCAGCTTAGCGCGGAGGGGGCCTCGCACAGATACGCAGTATTTT	TRBV7-8	17	-	TRBJ2-3	-
CASRGRSTDTQYF	TGCGCCAGCAGGGGAAGGAGCACAGATACGCAGTATTTT	TRBV10-2	13	many	TRBJ2-3	-
CASSSTYTEAFF	TGTGCCAGCAGTTCGACCTACACTGAAGCTTTCTTT	TRBV28	12	-	TRBJ1-1	-
CSVPTGTSGRTQYF	TGCAGCGTTCCGACAGGGACTAGCGGGAGGACGCAGTATTTT	TRBV29-1	14	many	TRBJ2-3	TRBD2